The 12 T cell receptor beta chains given below trace back to one sample, sequenced in a study of blood T cell repertoires in COVID-19. The method was immunoSEQ multiplex PCR; TCRdb's version includes in-frame clones alone and lacks a portion of them. In the table there are under 300,000 clones, roughly 85% of which are singletons. Sequencing used peripheral blood. The receptors were sampled from a man aged 25-45 years who had recovered from COVID-19.

The chain is built from TRBV19 and TRBJ1-3; no definite D call. This CDR3 comprises 12 residues. V lost 4 bases, J lost 2 bases, and 3 bases lay in between. Per the germline V gene, CDR1 is LNHDA and CDR2 is SQIVND (reference sequence). CDR3 in amino acids: CASSRPGNTIYF. Written as DNA, the CDR3 is TGTGCCAGTAGTAGGCCTGGAAACACCATATATTTT.

This sequence joins TRBV11-3 and TRBJ2-2, with D perhaps matching TRBD1 (5 bases). Per the germline V gene, CDR1 is SGHNT and CDR2 is YENEEA. The CDR3 runs to 13 residues. Trimming left V 4 bases short and J 7 bases short, with 10 bases between. The CDR3 reads CASSSQGIGELFF. In DNA form, the CDR3 reads TGTGCCAGCAGCTCTCAGGGAATCGGGGAGCTGTTTTTT.

The chain has TRBV7-9 and TRBJ2-7; the D gene is possibly TRBD1 (6 bases). CDR1 is SEHNR, CDR2 FQNEAQ, per germline (reference sequence). The CDR3 has 14 amino acids. V was cut by 2 bases and J by 5 bases, with 13 bases left in between. CDR3 in DNA: TGTGCCAGCAGCTTAACACAGGGTACAAACGAGCAGTACTTC. Its translation is CASSLTQGTNEQYF.

The table lists this clone with a count of one. The chain employs TRBV5-1 and TRBJ2-7; perhaps TRBD1 as D (6 bases). V lost 1 base and J lost 0, with 20 bases in between. CDR1 SGHRS and CDR2 YFSETQ come from the germline V gene. The CDR3 length is 18 residues. The CDR3 nucleotides read TGCGCCAGCAGCTTGTTCAAGGTTGGGGGCCAGGACTCCTACGAGCAGTACTTC. Translating gives CASSLFKVGGQDSYEQYF.

The chain combines TRBV5-5 with TRBJ2-5, with D hard to call. CDR1 is SGHKS and CDR2 is YYEKEE in the germline V gene (reference sequence). V dropped 2 bases and J dropped 2 bases, with 16 bases sitting between them. This CDR3 is 16 amino acids long. For the CDR3, the DNA is TGTGCCAGCAGCTTAGAGCAATTTACCGAACAAGAGACCCAGTACTTC. Translated, it gives CASSLEQFTEQETQYF.

V and J are TRBV7-6 and TRBJ1-2; tentative D call: TRBD1 (6 bases). V lost 1 base to trimming and J lost 3 bases, with 6 bases between them. Germline assignment: CDR1 SGHVS and CDR2 FNYEAQ. This CDR3 has 13 residues. Here the CDR3 reads CASSLDRDYGYTF. In DNA, the CDR3 is TGTGCCAGCAGCTTAGACAGGGACTATGGCTACACCTTC.

The CDR3 DNA reads as TGTGCCAGTAGTGCCCCACTAAGGTTTTCTGGGGCCAACGTCCTGACTTTC. This gives the protein CASSAPLRFSGANVLTF. The chain links TRBV19 to TRBJ2-6, with no clear D. The ends were cut back, 5 bases at V and 1 base at J, with 15 bases in the middle. Germline V gene lookup returns CDR1 LNHDA and CDR2 SQIVND (reference sequence). The CDR3 is 17 amino acids.

The rearrangement joins TRBV20-1 to TRBJ1-1; D not resolved. The ends were cut back, 1 base at V and 2 bases at J, with 2 bases in the middle. This CDR3 region has 11 residues. Germline V CDR1 and CDR2: DFQATT, SNEGSKA (reference sequence). CDR3 amino acids: CSARVNTEAFF. CDR3 DNA: TGCAGTGCTAGAGTAAACACTGAAGCTTTCTTT.

The chain combines TRBV28 with TRBJ1-2, with D hard to call. This CDR3 region has 12 residues. Trimming removed 2 bases at V and 5 bases at J, with 6 bases between. Germline V CDR1 and CDR2: MDHEN, SYDVKM. DNA of the CDR3: TGTGCCAGCAGTTTACTAAGATATGGCTACACCTTC. Its translation is CASSLLRYGYTF.

The chain recombines TRBV5-4 with TRBJ2-7, with 7 nucleotides matching TRBD1. CDR3 size: 13 residues. V dropped 2 bases and J dropped 6; count of bases not matched to a gene: 5. The germline CDR1 and CDR2 sequences are SGHNT and YYREEE (reference sequence). Here the CDR3 reads CASSLDREGEQYF. DNA of the CDR3: TGTGCCAGCAGCTTAGACAGGGAAGGCGAGCAGTACTTC. The full variable domain, with the rest looked up from reference TRBV5-4 and TRBJ2-7, is ETGVTQSPTHLIKTRGQQVTLRCSSQSGHNTVSWYQQALGQGPQFIFQYYREEENGRGNFPPRFSGLQFPNYSSELNVNALELDDSALYLCASSLDREGEQYFGPGTRLTVT.

V usage is TRBV5-1 and J usage is TRBJ2-1; 11 bases are shared with TRBD2. From germline, CDR1 is SGHRS and CDR2 YFSETQ. Losses at the gene ends were 0 bases for V and 10 bases for J; bases not matched to a gene: 6. This CDR3 spans 15 amino acids. In DNA, the CDR3 is TGCGCCAGCAGCTTGGCAGGCACTAGCGGGGGAGAGCAGTTCTTC. Amino acid sequence: CASSLAGTSGGEQFF.

V is TRBV4-1 and J is TRBJ2-7; tentative D call: TRBD2 (5 bases). This CDR3 spans 14 amino acids. With 1 base removed from V and 3 bases from J, the gap between germline ends came to 10 bases. Per the germline V gene, CDR1 is MGHRA and CDR2 is YSYEKL. The CDR3, as DNA: TGCGCCAGCAGCCAAGGGCGGGCAGTCTACGAGCAGTACTTC. Its translation is CASSQGRAVYEQYF.